The T cell receptor (beta chain) under discussion was sequenced for a study of CD8+ T cells in alopecia areata. Whole-study context: Those treated were given oral tofacitinib at 5 to 10 mg twice daily.

The V end was cut by 6 bases, the J end by 3 bases, with 21 bases between. The CDR3 is made up of 17 amino acids. Germline V gene lookup returns CDR1 KGHSH and CDR2 LQKENI. This clone has just a few counts. The antigen is not known. Extracted RNA was reverse transcribed into cDNA, the sequencing template. Profiling relied on immunoSEQ multiplex PCR, and the TCRdb table lists in-frame clones only, not all of them. The table includes 150,000 or so clones, more than 45% detected once. Sorting separated CD4+ and CD8+ T cells out of PBMCs. Points from the study as a whole: Clonality was higher in lesional than normal scalp, especially in alopecia totalis/universalis. TCRs were shared less clearly across patients than in mice, possibly for HLA-related reasons.

Sample: CD4+ T cells sorted from blood. This rearrangement joins TRBV18 to TRBJ1-5, with D possibly matching TRBD1 (5 bases). This clonotype originated in a human donor with alopecia areata. Here the CDR3 DNA reads TGTGCCAGCTCTCTCGGGACGGCGAGAGCTTCCAATCAGCCCCAGCATTTT. Protein sequence: CASSLGTARASNQPQHF.